The text below deals with one T cell receptor beta chain. Its antigen is unknown. This CDR3 region has 14 residues. Germline V gene data show CDR1 as LGHDT and CDR2 as YNNKEL (reference sequence). The ends were cut back, 2 bases at V and 4 bases at J, with 11 bases in the middle. This sample was taken from a study of blood T cells in healthy people across ages. Whole-study findings and limits: Getting older went along with TCR beta diversity per million T cells dropping roughly linearly. From one million sequenced T cells, diversity estimates were lower bounds. Researchers report that TCR beta diversity correlated strongly with naive T cell percentage.

For the second PCR, which ran for about 6 to 11 cycles, a sample-barcoded 5' primer and a J-beta primer mix were used. TCRdb recomputed calls from the 5' RACE reads with MiXCR, one row per CDR3 protein. This sample has more than 800,000 distinct CDR3 sequences, with roughly 26% found just once. Each sample yielded at least 6 million isolated PBMCs. The chain is built from TRBV3-1 and TRBJ2-5; a possible D gene is TRBD2 (5 bases). This TCR was sampled from a woman of 80 years or more in good health. The sequencing input was blood. The CDR3: CASSQSTSAETQYF. DNA of the CDR3: TGTGCCAGCAGCCAAAGTACTAGTGCAGAGACCCAGTACTTC.